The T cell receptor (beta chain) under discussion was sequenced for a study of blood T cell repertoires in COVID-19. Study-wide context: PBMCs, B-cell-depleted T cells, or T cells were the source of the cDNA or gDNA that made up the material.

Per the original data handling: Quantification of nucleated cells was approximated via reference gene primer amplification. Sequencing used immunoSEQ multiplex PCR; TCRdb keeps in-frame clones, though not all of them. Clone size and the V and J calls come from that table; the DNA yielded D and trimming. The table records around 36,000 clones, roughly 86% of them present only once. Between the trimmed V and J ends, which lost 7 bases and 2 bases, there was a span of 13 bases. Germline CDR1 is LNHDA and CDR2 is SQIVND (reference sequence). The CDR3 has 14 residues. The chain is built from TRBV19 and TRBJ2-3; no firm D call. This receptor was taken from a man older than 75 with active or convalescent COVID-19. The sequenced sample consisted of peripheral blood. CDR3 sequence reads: CASNDSPNTDTQYF. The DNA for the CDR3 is TGTGCCAGTAACGACTCCCCCAACACAGATACGCAGTATTTT.